This entry describes one T cell receptor beta chain. Its target is unknown. Primed by a sample-barcoded 5' primer and a J-beta primer mix, a second PCR proceeded for 7 to 11 cycles. TCRdb re-called the 5' RACE reads through MiXCR, storing one row per CDR3 protein. The data show about 380,000 distinct CDR3 sequences, approximately 51% seen once. This specimen belongs to a study of blood T cells in healthy people across ages. Regarding the study as a whole: Roughly linearly, TCR beta diversity per million T cells fell as age increased.

The ends lost 4 bases at V and 4 bases at J; junction bases unmatched: 2. This CDR3 contains 12 residues. Germline loops: CDR1 SQVTM, CDR2 ANQGSEA. This sequence originates from a man between 60 and 75 years old in good health. The rearrangement uses TRBV29-1 and TRBJ2-7, with 9 bases fitting TRBD1. Sequences were obtained from blood. The CDR3 DNA reads as TGCAGCGTTGGGACAGGGGTATACGAGCAGTACTTC. Amino acids: CSVGTGVYEQYF.